The source of this TCR beta chain is a study of shared clonotypes between healthy human individuals. The CDR3 sequence is 14 residues long. Per the germline V gene, CDR1 is SQVTM and CDR2 is ANQGSEA. V lost 1 base, J lost 6 bases, and 15 bases lay in between. Sorted-subset replicate PCRs used around 200 ng of genomic DNA. This amount corresponded to approximately 30,000 T cell genomes. Measured with immunoSEQ multiplex PCR; TCRdb has only the in-frame clones, and not every one. The table shows 2 million to 2.5 million clones, with roughly 95% occurring only once. The source of this sequence is a man between 18 and 29 years old in good health. This rearrangement joins TRBV29-1 to TRBJ1-2, with D uncertain. The sample consisted of naive CD4+ T cells sorted from blood. Subset specified: CD45RA+ positively selected. The CDR3 DNA sequence: TGCAGCGTTGAAGTTTGGCCTATCGGTGATGGCTACACCTTC. Its translation is CSVEVWPIGDGYTF.